The 3 T cell receptor beta chains presented below share a single source sample, sequenced in a study of beta chain features in type 1 diabetes. The sequenced template was cDNA made from the entire isolated RNA. Sequencing used immunoSEQ multiplex PCR; TCRdb keeps in-frame clones, though not all of them. In the table there are roughly 350,000 clones, around 10% of which are singletons. The material sequenced was naive CD4+ T cells from blood. These receptors were obtained from a woman in her twenties or thirties in good health.

The genes are TRBV18 and TRBJ2-7, with D perhaps matching TRBD2 (6 bases). In germline, CDR1 is KGHSH, CDR2 LQKENI. The CDR3 is 16 residues long. The V end was cut by 0 bases, the J end by 0 bases, with 12 bases between. The DNA of the CDR3 is TGTGCCAGCTCACCACCGTCGGGGGAAAACTCCTACGAGCAGTACTTC. Protein: CASSPPSGENSYEQYF.

This clone was picked up a small number of times. The chain combines TRBV7-3 with TRBJ2-2, with unresolved D. Germline CDR1 and CDR2: SGHTA and FQGTGA. V dropped 2 bases and J dropped 7 bases, with 17 bases sitting between them. This CDR3 spans 16 amino acids. The CDR3 DNA reads as TGTGCCAGCAGCTTAGTTTCTTTCCCCTCGGGCGGGGAGCTGTTTTTT. It is translated as CASSLVSFPSGGELFF.

The chain has TRBV7-3 and TRBJ2-6, with D hard to call. With 4 bases removed from V and 4 bases from J, the gap between germline ends came to 8 bases. CDR1 and CDR2 (germline): SGHTA, FQGTGA. The CDR3 runs 14 residues. The CDR3: CASSSRKGANVLTF. The CDR3, as DNA: TGTGCCAGCAGCTCCAGAAAGGGGGCCAACGTCCTGACTTTC.